Each of the 18 T cell receptor beta chains below was sequenced from the same sample in a study of TIL therapy for anti-PD-1-resistant metastatic lung cancer. The immunoSEQ assay was v3. Sequencing used immunoSEQ multiplex PCR; TCRdb keeps in-frame clones, though not all of them. The repertoire has around 15,000 clones, about 82% of them found once; the top ten carry roughly 0.9%. Time point specified: pre-treatment sample, taken before nivolumab and TIL therapy. The material was blood, obtained at baseline. The receptors here all came from a person aged 25 to 85 with non-small cell lung cancer.

About this clone: One end of the junction fails to match germline, which may point to a read error. Other nucleotide sequences from this sample produce the same CDR3. This chain uses TRBV5-4 with TRBJ2-7; 11 bases align to TRBD2. This CDR3 comprises 19 residues. Germline V gene sequence: CDR1 SGHNT, CDR2 YYREEE (reference sequence). Here the CDR3 DNA reads TGCGCCAGCAGCTCGACTACCGGGACAGATAAGCCGGGACTAGCGGCGGAATACTTC. Its protein is CASSSTTGTDKPGLAAEYF.

The chain couples TRBV7-2 to TRBJ1-5, with TRBD1 as a possible D gene (6 bases). Trimming cost V 2 bases and J 2 bases, with 10 bases left between them. The germline gives CDR1 SGHTA, CDR2 FQGNSA. The CDR3 covers 15 residues. The CDR3 sequence is CASSLMAGGNQPQHF. As DNA, the CDR3 is TGTGCCAGCAGCTTAATGGCAGGGGGCAATCAGCCCCAGCATTTT.

This rearrangement joins TRBV5-1 to TRBJ1-5; D is ambiguous. Trimming took 0 bases from V and 1 from J, leaving 8 bases between them. Germline CDR1 reads SGHRS; CDR2 reads YFSETQ. The CDR3 length is 15 residues. The CDR3 DNA reads as TGCGCCAGCAGCTTGGATGGTGGGAGCAATCAGCCCCAGCATTTT. It encodes CASSLDGGSNQPQHF. Full variable domain (missing parts from reference TRBV5-1 and TRBJ1-5): KAGVTQTPRYLIKTRGQQVTLSCSPISGHRSVSWYQQTPGQGLQFLFEYFSETQRNKGNFPGRFSGRQFSNSRSEMNVSTLELGDSALYLCASSLDGGSNQPQHFGDGTRLSIL.

V gene TRBV9 combines with J gene TRBJ1-2; 11 nucleotides agree with TRBD1. V shed 2 bases, J shed 0 bases, and the junction held 6 bases outside the gene matches. This CDR3 spans 17 amino acids. The germline gives CDR1 SGDLS, CDR2 YYNGEE. The CDR3 nucleotides are TGTGCCAGCAGCGTCGAACCGGGACAGGGGGCTAACTATGGCTACACCTTC. Protein sequence: CASSVEPGQGANYGYTF.

V gene TRBV2 combines with J gene TRBJ2-4, with D perhaps matching TRBD2 (6 bases). Germline V lookup: CDR1 SNHLY, CDR2 FYNNEI. Trimming took off 4 bases at V and 0 bases at J, with 13 bases between the two ends. This CDR3 is built from 16 residues. The CDR3 sequence: CASSVAGRRAKNIQYF. In DNA form, the CDR3 reads TGTGCCAGCAGTGTCGCTGGGAGGAGAGCCAAAAACATTCAGTACTTC.

V is TRBV4-2 and J is TRBJ1-2; D remains ambiguous. Germline CDR1 reads LGHNA; CDR2 reads YNFKEQ. This CDR3 contains 16 residues. With 1 base removed from V and 7 bases from J, the gap between germline ends came to 19 bases. This CDR3 is CASSQVTAARGGGYTF. The CDR3 nucleotides read TGTGCCAGCAGCCAAGTTACGGCGGCGCGAGGTGGTGGCTACACCTTC.

The rearrangement joins TRBV6-4 to TRBJ1-1; D is unresolved. From germline, CDR1 is MRHNA and CDR2 SNTAGT. The germline V and J ends were trimmed by 4 bases and 0 bases, with 6 bases remaining between them. This CDR3 region has 13 residues. For the CDR3, the DNA is TGTGCCAGCAGTGCCACAGTGAACACTGAAGCTTTCTTT. It specifies CASSATVNTEAFF.

The chain links TRBV19 to TRBJ2-1; the D is unclear. There are 14 residues in the CDR3. Trimming shortened V by 6 bases and J by 4 bases, and 13 bases separated the two germline ends. Per germline, CDR1 LNHDA and CDR2 SQIVND (reference sequence). The CDR3 region is CASSWRSQYNEQFF. CDR3 nucleotides: TGTGCCAGTAGCTGGCGGAGTCAGTACAATGAGCAGTTCTTC.

This chain links TRBV9 with TRBJ1-2, with a possible D match to TRBD1 (6 bases). Germline CDR1 and CDR2: SGDLS and YYNGEE. The CDR3 consists of 13 residues. Trimming removed 4 bases from V and 8 bases from J, with 15 bases in between. CDR3 nucleotide sequence: TGTGCCAGCAGCACACAGGGACCCAAGGGCTACACCTTC. Translating it yields CASSTQGPKGYTF.

V gene TRBV6-1 combines with J gene TRBJ2-7; D remains ambiguous. Trimming removed 7 bases at V and 7 bases at J, with 17 bases between. Germline V CDR1 and CDR2: MNHNS, SASEGT. CDR3 length: 13 amino acids. CDR3 loop: CASNVVRLTEQYF. CDR3 bases: TGTGCCAGCAACGTAGTACGACTGACGGAGCAGTACTTC.

The V call is TRBV25-1, the J call TRBJ1-1; D unresolved. Trimming left V 2 bases short and J 3 bases short, with 7 bases between. The germline gives CDR1 MGHDK, CDR2 SYGVNS. This CDR3 is 13 amino acids long. CDR3 protein: CASSESGYTEAFF. CDR3 bases: TGTGCCAGCAGTGAAAGCGGGTACACTGAAGCTTTCTTT.

Here the CDR3 reads CASSSHRAPGEKLFF. Written as DNA, the CDR3 is TGTGCCAGCAGTTCCCACAGGGCGCCGGGTGAAAAACTGTTTTTT. J is TRBJ1-4 and V is TRBV6-5; a weak D match, TRBD1 (6 bases). This CDR3 spans 15 amino acids. In germline, CDR1 is MNHEY, CDR2 SVGAGI. The V end lost 4 bases, the J end lost 7 bases, and 16 bases lay between the germline ends.

This clone was detected once. V usage is TRBV7-9 and J usage is TRBJ1-3, with no clear D. Trimming cost V 5 bases and J 4 bases, with 12 bases left between them. Germline V gives CDR1 SEHNR, CDR2 FQNEAQ (reference sequence). The CDR3 runs 14 residues. The CDR3 loop reads CASSREARGNTIYF. DNA of the CDR3: TGTGCCAGCAGCCGAGAGGCTCGAGGAAACACCATATATTTT. Drawing the rest from reference TRBV7-9 and TRBJ1-3, the complete variable domain is DTGVSQNPRHKITKRGQNVTFRCDPISEHNRLYWYRQTLGQGPEFLTYFQNEAQLEKSRLLSDRFSAERPKGSFSTLEIQRTEQGDSAMYLCASSREARGNTIYFGEGSWLTVV.

V is TRBV7-6 and J is TRBJ2-2; D perhaps matches TRBD1 (6 bases). The V end lost 2 bases, the J end lost 7 bases, and 17 bases lay between the germline ends. The CDR3 is made up of 16 amino acids. CDR1 and CDR2 (germline): SGHVS, FNYEAQ. CDR3 protein: CASSLKGRGNVGELFF. CDR3 nucleotides: TGTGCCAGCAGCTTAAAGGGCAGGGGAAACGTCGGGGAGCTGTTTTTT.

V is TRBV6-5 and J is TRBJ1-5; a possible D gene is TRBD1 (5 bases). Per germline, CDR1 MNHEY and CDR2 SVGAGI. The CDR3 runs to 15 residues. V shed 0 bases and J shed 5 bases, with 11 bases lying between them. For the CDR3, the DNA is TGTGCCAGCAGTTACTCTGGCAGGGCTGATCAGCCCCAGCATTTT. Its protein is CASSYSGRADQPQHF.

This chain links TRBV15 with TRBJ2-3; possibly TRBD1 or TRBD2 for D (5 bases each). Germline values: CDR1 LNHNV, CDR2 YYDKDF (reference sequence). CDR3 length: 13 amino acids. V shed 3 bases and J shed 10 bases, with 14 bases lying between them. CDR3 amino acids: CATSREDTAAQYF. The CDR3 DNA reads as TGTGCCACCAGCAGGGAGGACACTGCGGCGCAGTATTTT.

V gene TRBV19 combines with J gene TRBJ1-2; tentatively, D is TRBD1 (5 bases). Germline CDR1 and CDR2: LNHDA and SQIVND (reference sequence). The CDR3 loop spans 13 amino acids. V was cut by 8 bases and J by 2 bases, with 12 bases left in between. CDR3 in amino acids: CASSGRLNYGYTF. CDR3 bases: TGTGCCAGTTCGGGACGGCTGAACTATGGCTACACCTTC. Full variable domain (missing parts from reference TRBV19 and TRBJ1-2): DGGITQSPKYLFRKEGQNVTLSCEQNLNHDAMYWYRQDPGQGLRLIYYSQIVNDFQKGDIAEGYSVSREKKESFPLTVTSAQKNPTAFYLCASSGRLNYGYTFGSGTRLTVV.

The chain employs TRBV7-2 and TRBJ1-3, with D uncertain. V shed 4 bases and J shed 2 bases, with 12 bases lying between them. The germline CDR1 and CDR2 sequences are SGHTA and FQGNSA. The CDR3 length is 15 residues. The CDR3 DNA follows: TGTGCCAGCAGCTCCCCCCGTTGGGCTGGAAACACCATATATTTT. This encodes CASSSPRWAGNTIYF.